Described below is a single TCR beta chain sequence and its context. The data are from a study of blood T cells in healthy people across ages. The wider study: Capturing about one barcoded beta molecule per two T cells was achieved by template switching.

The CDR3 totals 14 residues. V gave up 3 bases and J gave up 7 bases, with 16 bases separating them. Germline V gene lookup returns CDR1 SEHNR and CDR2 FQNEAQ (reference sequence). A second PCR of 7 to 11 cycles used a sample-barcoded 5' primer and a J-beta primer mix. TCRdb fed the 5' RACE reads into MiXCR, producing one record per CDR3 protein. The sample lists over 750,000 distinct CDR3 sequences; 20% to 30% were seen once. The same data also contributed to another study, on T cells of mothers and their children. As that study records: At a rate of approximately 1.4 ug per 15 ul, cDNA synthesis received all of the extracted RNA.

This clonotype originated in a boy between 10 and 17 years old in good health. Sequencing was done on a sample of blood. The V gene is TRBV7-9, the J gene TRBJ2-7; no definite D call. The chain's CDR3 is CASSFGGVDDEQYF. The CDR3 nucleotides are TGTGCCAGCAGCTTTGGTGGGGTAGACGATGAGCAGTACTTC.